Listed below are T cell receptor beta chains from one sample, sequenced in a study of a mutant IDH1 vaccine in newly diagnosed glioma. The repertoire was sequenced with immunoSEQ multiplex PCR; TCRdb's copy has only in-frame clones and lacks some. The table includes some 36,000 clones, roughly 76% detected once. These TCRs are of unknown antigen specificity. This specimen consisted of PBMCs, obtained from a glioma patient whose treatment included an IDH1 peptide vaccine. The source of these receptors is a man in his fifties with glioma. The CDR3 runs from the conserved cysteine through the conserved F or W. D genes are given only for firm matches. Clone size is given for some rows only: seen once, a few or many times, or a class if the clone is expanded.

v_gene	j_gene	abundance	d_gene	CDR3aa	CDR3nt
TRBV25-1	TRBJ2-1	-	TRBD2	CASSVSGSSYNEQFF	TGTGCCAGCAGTGTTAGCGGGAGCTCCTACAATGAGCAGTTCTTC
TRBV6-5	TRBJ2-7	-	-	CASSPRGFGYYEQYF	TGTGCCAGCAGTCCCCGGGGGTTTGGCTACTACGAGCAGTACTTC
TRBV15	TRBJ1-1	-	-	CATSRGPPEAFF	TGTGCCACCAGCCGGGGCCCGCCTGAAGCTTTCTTT
TRBV6-5	TRBJ1-5	once	-	CASSYQGRNQPQHF	TGTGCCAGCAGTTACCAGGGACGCAATCAGCCCCAGCATTTT
TRBV5-6	TRBJ2-5	-	TRBD2	CASSRAGGRETQYF	TGTGCCAGCAGCCGGGCGGGGGGGCGGGAGACCCAGTACTTC
TRBV29-1	TRBJ2-1	-	-	CSVESGDRFF	TGCAGCGTTGAGTCCGGGGACCGGTTCTTC
TRBV6-1	TRBJ2-3	-	-	CASSEQETGTQYF	TGTGCCAGCAGTGAGCAGGAGACAGGTACGCAGTATTTT
TRBV28	TRBJ2-7	-	-	CVSSRAGDSYEQYF	TGTGTCAGCAGTCGAGCAGGGGACTCCTACGAGCAGTACTTC
TRBV7-2	TRBJ2-7	-	TRBD2	CASSFSKRGGYSYEQYF	TGTGCCAGCAGCTTTTCAAAGCGGGGGGGATACTCCTACGAGCAGTACTTC
TRBV19	TRBJ1-2	-	-	CASSIDTSFGLDGYTF	TGTGCCAGTAGTATAGATACGAGTTTCGGGTTAGATGGCTACACCTTC
TRBV18	TRBJ1-1	-	-	CASSPSGPAGTEAFF	TGTGCCAGCTCACCTTCCGGGCCAGCGGGCACTGAAGCTTTCTTT
TRBV6-6	TRBJ1-4	-	-	CASGALREKLFF	TGTGCCAGCGGGGCGCTCCGGGAAAAACTGTTTTTT
TRBV19	TRBJ1-2	once	TRBD1	CASSRDRVGYTF	TGTGCCAGTAGCCGGGACAGGGTAGGCTACACCTTC
TRBV30	TRBJ1-2	once	-	CAWSLTGEGYTF	TGTGCCTGGAGCTTAACGGGCGAAGGCTACACCTTC
TRBV5-4	TRBJ1-1	-	-	CASSLSVTDNEAFF	TGTGCCAGCAGCTTGAGTGTGACGGACAATGAAGCTTTCTTT
TRBV11-3	TRBJ1-5	-	-	CASSLFCGVNQPQHF	TGTGCCAGCAGCTTATTTTGTGGGGTCAATCAGCCCCAGCATTTT
TRBV21-1	TRBJ2-6	-	-	CAGRPVNADISGANVLTF	TGTGCCGGAAGACCCGTTAACGCCGATATTTCTGGGGCCAACGTCCTGACTTTC